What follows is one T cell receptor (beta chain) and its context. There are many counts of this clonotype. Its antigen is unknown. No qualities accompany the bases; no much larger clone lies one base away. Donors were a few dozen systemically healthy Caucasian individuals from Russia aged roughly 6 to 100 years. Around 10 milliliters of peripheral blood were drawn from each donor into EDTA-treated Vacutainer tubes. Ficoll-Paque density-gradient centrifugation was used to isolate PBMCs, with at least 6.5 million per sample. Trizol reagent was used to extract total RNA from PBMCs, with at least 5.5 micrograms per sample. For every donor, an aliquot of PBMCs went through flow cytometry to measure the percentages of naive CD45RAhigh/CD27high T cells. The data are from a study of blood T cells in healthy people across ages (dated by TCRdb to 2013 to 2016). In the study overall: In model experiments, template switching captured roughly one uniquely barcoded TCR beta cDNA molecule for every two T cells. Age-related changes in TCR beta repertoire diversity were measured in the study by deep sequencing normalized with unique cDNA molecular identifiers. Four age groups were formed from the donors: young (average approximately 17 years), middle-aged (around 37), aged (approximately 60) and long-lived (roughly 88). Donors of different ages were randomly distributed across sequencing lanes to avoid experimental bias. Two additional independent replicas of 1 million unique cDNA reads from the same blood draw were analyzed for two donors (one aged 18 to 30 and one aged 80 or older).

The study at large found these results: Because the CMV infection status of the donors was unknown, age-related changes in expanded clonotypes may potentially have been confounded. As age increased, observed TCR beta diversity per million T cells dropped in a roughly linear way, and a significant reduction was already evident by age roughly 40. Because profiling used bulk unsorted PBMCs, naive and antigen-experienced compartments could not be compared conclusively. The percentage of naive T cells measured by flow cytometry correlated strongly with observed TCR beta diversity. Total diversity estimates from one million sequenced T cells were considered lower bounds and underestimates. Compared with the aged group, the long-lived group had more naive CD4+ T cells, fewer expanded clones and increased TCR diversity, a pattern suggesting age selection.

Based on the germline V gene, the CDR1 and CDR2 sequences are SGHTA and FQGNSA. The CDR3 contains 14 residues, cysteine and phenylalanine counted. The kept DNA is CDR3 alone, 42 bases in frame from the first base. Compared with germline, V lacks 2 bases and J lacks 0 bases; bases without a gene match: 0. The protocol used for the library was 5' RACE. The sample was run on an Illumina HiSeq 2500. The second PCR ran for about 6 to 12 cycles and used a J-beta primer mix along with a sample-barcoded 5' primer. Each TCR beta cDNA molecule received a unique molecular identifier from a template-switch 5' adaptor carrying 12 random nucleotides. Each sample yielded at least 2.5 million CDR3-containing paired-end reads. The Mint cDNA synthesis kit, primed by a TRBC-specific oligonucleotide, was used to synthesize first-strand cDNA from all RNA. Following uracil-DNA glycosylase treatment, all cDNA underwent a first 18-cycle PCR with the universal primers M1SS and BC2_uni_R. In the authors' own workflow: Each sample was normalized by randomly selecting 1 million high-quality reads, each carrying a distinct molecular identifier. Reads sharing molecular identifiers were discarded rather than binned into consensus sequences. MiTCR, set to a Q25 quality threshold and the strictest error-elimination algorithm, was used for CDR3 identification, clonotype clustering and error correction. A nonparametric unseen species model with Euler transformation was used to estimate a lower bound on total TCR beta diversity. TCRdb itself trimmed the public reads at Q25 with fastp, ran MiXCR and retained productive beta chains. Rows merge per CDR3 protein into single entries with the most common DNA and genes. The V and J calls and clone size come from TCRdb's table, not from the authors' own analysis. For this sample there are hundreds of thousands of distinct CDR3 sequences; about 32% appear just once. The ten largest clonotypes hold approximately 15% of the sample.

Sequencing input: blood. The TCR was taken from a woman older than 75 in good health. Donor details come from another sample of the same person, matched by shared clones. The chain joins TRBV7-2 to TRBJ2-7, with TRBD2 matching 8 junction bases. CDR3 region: CASSLLAGSYEQYF. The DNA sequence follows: TGTGCCAGCAGCTTACTAGCGGGCTCCTACGAGCAGTACTTC. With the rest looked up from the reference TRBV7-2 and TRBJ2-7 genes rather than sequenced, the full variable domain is GAGVSQSPSNKVTEKGKDVELRCDPISGHTALYWYRQSLGQGLEFLIYFQGNSAPDKSGLPSDRFSAERTGGSVSTLTIQRTQQEDSAVYLCASSLLAGSYEQYFGPGTRLTVT.